Detailed here is one TCR beta chain. How the authors handled the data: The authors estimated nucleated cell counts from reference gene primer amplification. The assay was immunoSEQ multiplex PCR, and TCRdb's table has in-frame clones only and misses some. V and J calls and clone size are as listed in that table; D and trimming were resolved from the DNA. Seen here are around 200,000 clones, 87% observed once, and the top ten hold 0.85% to 0.95%. Germline lookup yields CDR1 MNHEY and CDR2 SVGAGI. V lost 2 bases to trimming and J lost 12 bases; unmatched junction nucleotides: 10. This CDR3 is built from 15 residues. These data are taken from a study of blood T cell repertoires in COVID-19. Study-wide background: Samples representing acute and convalescent COVID-19 were sourced from the United States, Italy and Spain. In each case, the material was cDNA or gDNA derived from T cells, B-cell-depleted T cells, or PBMCs.

Sequenced sample: peripheral blood. The source of this sequence is a woman aged 18-29 years who had recovered from COVID-19. This chain links TRBV6-5 with TRBJ1-6, with 7 positions matching TRBD1. CDR3 region: CASSYDRETVGPLHF. The CDR3 coding sequence is TGTGCCAGCAGTTACGACAGGGAAACGGTAGGACCCCTCCACTTT.